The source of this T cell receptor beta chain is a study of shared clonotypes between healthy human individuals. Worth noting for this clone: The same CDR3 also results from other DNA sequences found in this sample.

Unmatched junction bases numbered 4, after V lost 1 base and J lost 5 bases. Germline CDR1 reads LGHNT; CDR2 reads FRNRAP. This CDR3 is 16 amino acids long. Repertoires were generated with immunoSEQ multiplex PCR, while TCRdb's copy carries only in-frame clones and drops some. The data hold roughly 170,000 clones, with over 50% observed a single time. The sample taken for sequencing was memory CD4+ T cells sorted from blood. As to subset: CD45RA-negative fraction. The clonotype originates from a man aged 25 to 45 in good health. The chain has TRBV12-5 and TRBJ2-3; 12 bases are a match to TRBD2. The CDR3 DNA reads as TGTGCTAGTGGTTTGGGACTAGCGGGAGTTGAAGATACGCAGTATTTT. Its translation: CASGLGLAGVEDTQYF.